The 15 T cell receptor beta chains reported below all come from one sample, sequenced in a study of cytomegalovirus exposure and HLA in healthy donors. PCR involved 60 Vbeta and 13 Jbeta primers. Assay: immunoSEQ multiplex PCR; the TCRdb copy retains only in-frame clones and omits some. Of roughly 160,000 clones listed, 75% to 90% are singletons. The sample comprised PBMCs. The origin of the receptors is a man aged 30-40 years in good health and CMV-seronegative.

The chain uses TRBV28 and TRBJ1-5, with D possibly matching TRBD1 (5 bases). The CDR3 covers 16 residues. Germline assignment: CDR1 MDHEN and CDR2 SYDVKM. V was cut by 10 bases and J by 4 bases, with 23 bases left in between. CDR3 loop: CAIKLANVGGNQPQHF. The CDR3 nucleotides read TGTGCCATCAAATTGGCAAATGTCGGGGGAAATCAGCCCCAGCATTTT.

The chain combines TRBV19 with TRBJ1-1; D is unresolved. Looked up from germline, CDR1 is LNHDA and CDR2 is SQIVND (reference sequence). This CDR3 is 14 amino acids long. V was clipped by 6 bases and J by 3 bases, with 14 bases between them. The CDR3 sequence is CASSPPGVDTEAFF. DNA of the CDR3: TGTGCCAGTAGCCCACCAGGTGTGGACACTGAAGCTTTCTTT.

V usage is TRBV6-1 and J usage is TRBJ2-5; D is perhaps TRBD1 (5 bases). The J call could be wrong; TRBJ2-7 is a better fit for the DNA end. This CDR3 region has 16 residues. The germline gives CDR1 MNHNS, CDR2 SASEGT. The CDR3 coding sequence is TGTGCCAGCAGTGAGCAGCAGGGAAATGGAATTAACGAGCAGTACTTC. The encoded protein is CASSEQQGNGINEQYF.

The V call is TRBV30, the J call TRBJ2-5; tentatively, D is TRBD2 (6 bases). Germline-derived CDR1 and CDR2 are GTSNPN and SVGIG (reference sequence). The V gene lost 0 bases and the J gene lost 5 bases, with 13 bases spanning the gap. The CDR3 has 14 amino acids. CDR3 region: CAWSVPGGWETQYF. The CDR3 bases are TGTGCCTGGAGTGTACCCGGGGGTTGGGAGACCCAGTACTTC.

The chain joins TRBV7-9 to TRBJ2-7, with D possibly being TRBD1 (5 bases). Germline V gene data show CDR1 as SEHNR and CDR2 as FQNEAQ (reference sequence). Trimming took 1 base from V and 3 from J, leaving 10 bases between them. The CDR3 has 14 residues. DNA of the CDR3: TGTGCCAGCAGCTTAGTAGGGGCAGACTACGAGCAGTACTTC. Translated: CASSLVGADYEQYF.

As for this clone: The sample carries other DNA sequences with the same CDR3. The rearrangement uses TRBV15 and TRBJ2-3; 8 bases agree with TRBD1. The CDR3 has 15 amino acids. Germline V gene sequence: CDR1 LNHNV, CDR2 YYDKDF (reference sequence). J lost 2 bases, V lost 3 bases, and 4 bases had no gene match. DNA for the CDR3: TGTGCCACCAGCAGCGGACAGGGAGTCACAGATACGCAGTATTTT. Encoded protein: CATSSGQGVTDTQYF.

This sequence joins TRBV6-1 and TRBJ2-6, with a tentative D call TRBD1 (5 bases). The CDR3 loop spans 15 amino acids. Looked up from germline, CDR1 is MNHNS and CDR2 is SASEGT. V was clipped by 4 bases and J by 1 base, with 8 bases between them. DNA of the CDR3: TGTGCCAGCAGTGCCGACAGTTCTGGGGCCAACGTCCTGACTTTC. It is translated as CASSADSSGANVLTF.

This clone was recorded once. The chain carries TRBV5-6 and TRBJ1-1; 9 bases agree with TRBD1. CDR3 length: 15 amino acids. Germline V gives CDR1 SGHDT, CDR2 YYEEEE. V shed 4 bases and J 8 bases; nucleotides not matched to a gene: 12. CDR3 DNA: TGTGCCAGCAGCCCCGGACAGGGGTCGACTTGGGAAGCTTTCTTT. Its translation is CASSPGQGSTWEAFF.

Comment on this clone: The same CDR3 can be traced to other DNA sequences in this sample. This chain links TRBV10-1 with TRBJ2-7; tentatively, D is TRBD2 (6 bases). V was clipped by 0 bases and J by 6 bases, with 9 bases between them. The CDR3 totals 13 residues. From germline, CDR1 is WNHNN and CDR2 SYGVQD (reference sequence). The CDR3: CASSESGGGEQYF. In DNA form, the CDR3 reads TGCGCCAGCAGTGAGTCCGGGGGAGGCGAGCAGTACTTC.

This chain links TRBV5-6 with TRBJ2-7, with D perhaps matching TRBD2 (5 bases). The V gene lost 7 bases and the J gene lost 0 bases, with 8 bases spanning the gap. Germline-derived CDR1 and CDR2 are SGHDT and YYEEEE. This CDR3 has 12 residues. The CDR3 sequence is CASAGGSYEQYF. In DNA, the CDR3 is TGTGCCAGCGCGGGCGGCTCCTACGAGCAGTACTTC.

As concerns this clone: Other DNA sequences in this specimen translate into the identical CDR3. J is TRBJ2-1 and V is TRBV7-9; D might be TRBD2 (5 bases). This CDR3 has 15 amino acids. Germline CDR1 is SEHNR and CDR2 is FQNEAQ (reference sequence). The V end lost 8 bases, the J end lost 8 bases, and 22 bases lay between the germline ends. Here the CDR3 reads CASVQLRVGRDEQFF. For the CDR3, the DNA is TGTGCCAGCGTGCAGCTTAGAGTAGGGCGGGATGAGCAGTTCTTC.

The chain recombines TRBV6-6 with TRBJ1-3; D uncertain. Between the trimmed V and J ends, which lost 6 bases and 0 bases, there was a span of 9 bases. The CDR3 runs to 14 residues. CDR1 is MNHNY and CDR2 is SVGAGI in the germline V gene (reference sequence). CDR3 in amino acids: CASSFSPSGNTIYF. In nucleotides, the CDR3 is TGTGCCAGCAGCTTTAGTCCCTCTGGAAACACCATATATTTT.

This rearrangement joins TRBV30 to TRBJ1-3, with 7 positions matching TRBD1. Germline loops: CDR1 GTSNPN, CDR2 SVGIG (reference sequence). Trimming at V came to 2 bases and at J to 5 bases, leaving 9 bases not matched to a gene. CDR3 size: 15 residues. This CDR3 is CAWSIQGNGRNTIYF. CDR3 nucleotide sequence: TGTGCCTGGAGTATACAGGGGAACGGCAGAAACACCATATATTTT.

The chain is built from TRBV30 and TRBJ1-1; maybe TRBD1 (5 bases). Looked up from germline, CDR1 is GTSNPN and CDR2 is SVGIG (reference sequence). V lost 1 base and J lost 4, with 13 bases in between. The CDR3 loop spans 14 amino acids. Here the CDR3 DNA reads TGTGCCTGGAGTGCCTGGGGGGGTAGCACTGAAGCTTTCTTT. Encoded protein: CAWSAWGGSTEAFF.

This clone was seen just once. This chain uses TRBV5-1 with TRBJ2-7; no reliable D call. Germline V gene sequence: CDR1 SGHRS, CDR2 YFSETQ. The CDR3 is made up of 13 amino acids. The V end lost 0 bases, the J end lost 6 bases, and 10 bases lay between the germline ends. CDR3 DNA: TGCGCCAGCAGCTTGGACATTTACCTCGAGCAGTACTTC. Translated: CASSLDIYLEQYF.